The sample holds a few counts of the clone carrying this T cell receptor (beta chain). Its cognate antigen is unknown. Building the TCR beta libraries relied on iRepertoire HTBI primers, and CDR3 regions underwent Arm-PCR. Per the authors' pipeline: Throughout the samples, researchers identified roughly 59 TRBV and some 13 TRBJ segments. Using its own MiXCR run on the multiplex PCR reads, TCRdb lists one record per CDR3 protein. These V and J calls originate from TCRdb's pipeline instead of the authors' own analysis. The sample lists roughly 500,000 distinct CDR3 sequences, about 22% occurring once. These data originate in a study of regulatory T cells in long-lasting Graves disease. Study-level background: In persistent Graves' disease, antithyroid drugs had been taken for over 5 years and TSH receptor antibodies stayed positive. Study-wide results and caveats: Those with persistent Graves' had less TCR diversity than newly diagnosed patients. Persistent disease showed a preference for TRBV28, TRBJ1-2 and TRBJ2-5.

As for time point: persistent/refractory GD, antithyroid drugs over 5 years with positive TRAb. Extracted PBMC RNA gave rise to the TCR library. Deletions cut 6 bases from V and 1 base from J, with 11 bases between. Per germline, CDR1 SGHRS and CDR2 YFSETQ. This CDR3 region has 14 residues. Sample: peripheral blood mononuclear cells (PBMCs), taken when the disease was refractory, from a patient treated with antithyroid drugs. V gene TRBV5-1 combines with J gene TRBJ1-5; D gene ambiguous. The source of this sequence is a female donor with Graves disease. The CDR3 reads CASTPERSNQPQHF. CDR3 in DNA: TGCGCCAGCACCCCCGAGAGGAGCAATCAGCCCCAGCATTTT.